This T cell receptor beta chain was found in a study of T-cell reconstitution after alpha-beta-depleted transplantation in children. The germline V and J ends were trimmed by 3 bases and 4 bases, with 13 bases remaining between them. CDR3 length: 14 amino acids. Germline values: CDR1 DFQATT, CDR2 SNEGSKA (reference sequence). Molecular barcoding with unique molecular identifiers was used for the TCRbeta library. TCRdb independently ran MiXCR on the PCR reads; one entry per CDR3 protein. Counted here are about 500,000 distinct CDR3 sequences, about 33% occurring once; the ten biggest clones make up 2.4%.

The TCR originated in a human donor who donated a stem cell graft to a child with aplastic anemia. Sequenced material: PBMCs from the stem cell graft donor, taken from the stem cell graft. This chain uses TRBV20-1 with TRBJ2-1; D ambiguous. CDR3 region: CSASPVGTYNEQFF. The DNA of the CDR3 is TGCAGTGCTAGTCCCGTGGGAACGTACAATGAGCAGTTCTTC.